The clone carrying this T cell receptor (beta chain) was counted between two and nine times. The CDR3 covers 10 residues. V lost 6 bases and J 8 bases, leaving 4 bases between the germline ends. This specimen belongs to a study of identical twins. From the 5' RACE reads, TCRdb called clonotypes with MiXCR, one entry per CDR3 protein. The data contain around 480,000 distinct CDR3 sequences, over 11% of them singletons. Every sampled donor was Caucasian and healthy. These data were also filed under a second study, of yellow fever vaccine responses in identical twins.

The sequence was obtained from a woman between 18 and 29 years old in good health. Sequences were obtained from CD4+ T cells sorted from blood. The chain employs TRBV12-3 or TRBV12-4 and TRBJ1-4; D uncertain. The CDR3 region is CASRGEKLFF. The CDR3 coding sequence is TGTGCCAGCAGGGGCGAAAAACTGTTTTTT.